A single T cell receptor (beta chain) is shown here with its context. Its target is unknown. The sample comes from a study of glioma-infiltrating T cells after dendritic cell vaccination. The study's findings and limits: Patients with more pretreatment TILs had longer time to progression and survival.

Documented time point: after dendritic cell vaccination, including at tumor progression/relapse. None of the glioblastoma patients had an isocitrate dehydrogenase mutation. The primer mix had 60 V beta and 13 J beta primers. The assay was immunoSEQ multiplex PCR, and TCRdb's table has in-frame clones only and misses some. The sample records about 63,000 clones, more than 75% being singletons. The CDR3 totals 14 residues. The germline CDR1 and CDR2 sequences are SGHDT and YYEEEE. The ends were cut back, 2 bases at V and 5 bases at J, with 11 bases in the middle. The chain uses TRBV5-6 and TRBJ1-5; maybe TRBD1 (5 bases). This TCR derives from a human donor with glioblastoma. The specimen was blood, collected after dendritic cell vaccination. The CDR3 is CASSFWARDQPQHF. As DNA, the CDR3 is TGTGCCAGCAGCTTTTGGGCCAGGGATCAGCCCCAGCATTTT.